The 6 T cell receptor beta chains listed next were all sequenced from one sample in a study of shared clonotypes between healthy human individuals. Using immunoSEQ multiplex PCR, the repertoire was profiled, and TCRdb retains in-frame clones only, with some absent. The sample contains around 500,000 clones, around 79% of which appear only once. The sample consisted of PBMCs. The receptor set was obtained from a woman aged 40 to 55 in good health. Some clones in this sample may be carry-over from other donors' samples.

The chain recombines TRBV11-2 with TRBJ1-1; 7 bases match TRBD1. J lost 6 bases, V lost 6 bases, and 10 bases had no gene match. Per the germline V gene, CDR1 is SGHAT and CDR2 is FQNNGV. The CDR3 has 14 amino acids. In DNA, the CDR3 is TGTGCCAGCAGAATCGACAGGGTGTGGGCTGAAGCTTTCTTT. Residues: CASRIDRVWAEAFF.

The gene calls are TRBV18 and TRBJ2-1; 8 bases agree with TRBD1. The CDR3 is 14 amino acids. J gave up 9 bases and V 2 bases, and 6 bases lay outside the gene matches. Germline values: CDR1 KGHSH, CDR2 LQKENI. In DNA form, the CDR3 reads TGTGCCAGCTCACCAGTCCAGGGGGCGGGTGAGCAGTTCTTC. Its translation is CASSPVQGAGEQFF.

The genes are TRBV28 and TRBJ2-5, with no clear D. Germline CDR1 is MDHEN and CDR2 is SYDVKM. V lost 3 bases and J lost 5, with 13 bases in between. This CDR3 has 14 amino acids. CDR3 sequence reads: CASSLSPARETQYF. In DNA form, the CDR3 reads TGTGCCAGCAGTTTGAGTCCTGCAAGGGAGACCCAGTACTTC.

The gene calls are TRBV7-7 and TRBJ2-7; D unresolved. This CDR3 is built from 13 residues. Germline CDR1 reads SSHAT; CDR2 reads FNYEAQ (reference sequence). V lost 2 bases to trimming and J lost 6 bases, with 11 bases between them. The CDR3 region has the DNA TGTGCCAGCAGCTTACGCCAGGATGGCGAGCAGTACTTC. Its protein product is CASSLRQDGEQYF.

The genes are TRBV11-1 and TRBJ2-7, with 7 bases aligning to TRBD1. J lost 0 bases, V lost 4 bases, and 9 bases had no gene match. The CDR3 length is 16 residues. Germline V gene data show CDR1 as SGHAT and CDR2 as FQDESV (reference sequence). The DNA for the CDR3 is TGTGCCAGCAGCTCCCCCGGGACAGCGAGCTCCTACGAGCAGTACTTC. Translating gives CASSSPGTASSYEQYF. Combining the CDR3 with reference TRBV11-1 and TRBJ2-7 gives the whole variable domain EAEVAQSPRYKITEKSQAVAFWCDPISGHATLYWYRQILGQGPELLVQFQDESVVDDSQLPKDRFSAERLKGVDSTLKIQPAELGDSAMYLCASSSPGTASSYEQYFGPGTRLTVT.

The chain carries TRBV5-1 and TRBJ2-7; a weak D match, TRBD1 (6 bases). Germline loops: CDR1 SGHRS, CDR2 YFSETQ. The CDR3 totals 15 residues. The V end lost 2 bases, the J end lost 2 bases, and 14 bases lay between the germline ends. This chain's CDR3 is CASSFTGTSAYEQYF. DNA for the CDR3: TGCGCCAGCAGCTTCACCGGGACATCCGCCTACGAGCAGTACTTC.